This is a list of T cell receptor beta chains from one sample in a study of cytomegalovirus exposure and HLA in healthy donors. Method: immunoSEQ multiplex PCR; TCRdb's copy keeps in-frame clones and lacks some. The profile shows around 150,000 clones, around 76% of them singletons. Sequencing input: PBMCs. The receptors stem from a man aged 18 to 30 in good health and CMV-seronegative. Both conserved end residues are part of each CDR3. Each record gives: V gene, J gene, D gene, clone size, CDR3 protein, CDR3 DNA. The D gene is left open where the match is weak. Clone size is not always given. Where it is, it says once, few, many or a class for expanded clones.

v_gene: TRBV4-1
j_gene: TRBJ2-1
d_gene: TRBD2
abundance: .
CDR3aa: CASSQAETSGGAYEQFF
CDR3nt: TGCGCCAGCAGCCAGGCCGAGACTAGCGGGGGGGCGTATGAGCAGTTCTTC

v_gene: TRBV27
j_gene: TRBJ1-1
d_gene: .
abundance: .
CDR3aa: CASSLFAGDTEAFF
CDR3nt: TGTGCCAGCAGTTTATTCGCAGGGGACACTGAAGCTTTCTTT

v_gene: TRBV6-1
j_gene: TRBJ1-1
d_gene: TRBD1
abundance: few
CDR3aa: CASSEYVGRGPGAFF
CDR3nt: TGTGCCAGCAGTGAATACGTCGGGAGGGGGCCAGGAGCTTTCTTT

v_gene: TRBV5-1
j_gene: TRBJ2-2
d_gene: TRBD2
abundance: .
CDR3aa: CASSWDETSGMNTGELFF
CDR3nt: TGCGCCAGCAGCTGGGACGAGACTAGCGGGATGAACACCGGGGAGCTGTTTTTT

v_gene: TRBV19
j_gene: TRBJ2-2
d_gene: TRBD1
abundance: .
CDR3aa: CASSTGQGWDRTGELFF
CDR3nt: TGTGCCAGTAGTACAGGACAGGGATGGGATCGCACCGGGGAGCTGTTTTTT

v_gene: TRBV11-2
j_gene: TRBJ2-1
d_gene: .
abundance: once
CDR3aa: CASSLSRQVGEQFF
CDR3nt: TGTGCCAGCAGCTTAAGTAGGCAGGTGGGTGAGCAGTTCTTC

v_gene: TRBV27
j_gene: TRBJ2-2
d_gene: .
abundance: .
CDR3aa: CASSLYGESGELFF
CDR3nt: TGTGCCAGCAGTTTATACGGGGAATCCGGGGAGCTGTTTTTT

v_gene: TRBV11-1
j_gene: TRBJ1-4
d_gene: .
abundance: .
CDR3aa: CASGPQDHNEKLFF
CDR3nt: TGTGCCAGCGGACCACAGGATCATAATGAAAAACTGTTTTTT

v_gene: TRBV7-9
j_gene: TRBJ1-2
d_gene: TRBD1
abundance: .
CDR3aa: CASSYGQGYGYTF
CDR3nt: TGTGCCAGCAGTTATGGACAGGGCTATGGCTACACCTTC

v_gene: TRBV9
j_gene: TRBJ1-1
d_gene: .
abundance: .
CDR3aa: CASSVQGQNTEAFF
CDR3nt: TGTGCCAGCAGTGTGCAGGGGCAGAACACTGAAGCTTTCTTT

v_gene: TRBV28
j_gene: TRBJ1-1
d_gene: .
abundance: .
CDR3aa: CATIRGNLNTEAFF
CDR3nt: TGTGCCACTATCAGGGGCAACCTGAACACTGAAGCTTTCTTT

v_gene: TRBV9
j_gene: TRBJ1-1
d_gene: TRBD1
abundance: .
CDR3aa: CASSAGGLANTEAFF
CDR3nt: TGTGCCAGCAGCGCAGGGGGGTTGGCGAACACTGAAGCTTTCTTT

v_gene: TRBV5-1
j_gene: TRBJ2-1
d_gene: .
abundance: once
CDR3aa: CASSLELAYNEQFF
CDR3nt: TGCGCCAGCAGCTTGGAACTAGCCTACAATGAGCAGTTCTTC

v_gene: TRBV7-8
j_gene: TRBJ1-3
d_gene: TRBD1
abundance: .
CDR3aa: CASRKNRGPDSGNTIYF
CDR3nt: TGTGCCAGCAGGAAAAACAGGGGGCCTGACTCTGGAAACACCATATATTTT

v_gene: TRBV11-3
j_gene: TRBJ2-3
d_gene: TRBD1
abundance: .
CDR3aa: CASSLVGQGTDTQYF
CDR3nt: TGTGCCAGCAGCTTAGTGGGACAGGGGACAGATACGCAGTATTTT

v_gene: TRBV19
j_gene: TRBJ2-4
d_gene: .
abundance: .
CDR3aa: CASSSENIQYF
CDR3nt: TGTGCCAGTAGTAGCGAAAACATTCAGTACTTC

v_gene: TRBV29-1
j_gene: TRBJ2-3
d_gene: TRBD1
abundance: few
CDR3aa: CSVRQGASDTQYF
CDR3nt: TGCAGCGTTCGACAGGGGGCCTCAGATACGCAGTATTTT

v_gene: TRBV4-1
j_gene: TRBJ1-2
d_gene: .
abundance: .
CDR3aa: CASSQDRGTASNYGYTF
CDR3nt: TGCGCCAGCAGCCAAGATCGGGGGACCGCTTCTAACTATGGCTACACCTTC

v_gene: TRBV11-3
j_gene: TRBJ2-1
d_gene: TRBD1
abundance: .
CDR3aa: CASSLQGADEQFF
CDR3nt: TGTGCCAGCAGCTTACAGGGGGCCGATGAGCAGTTCTTC

v_gene: TRBV5-1
j_gene: TRBJ2-3
d_gene: .
abundance: .
CDR3aa: CASSLGDTPFSDTQYF
CDR3nt: TGCGCCAGCAGCTTGGGCGACACCCCGTTTTCGGATACGCAGTATTTT

v_gene: TRBV9
j_gene: TRBJ1-2
d_gene: TRBD1
abundance: few
CDR3aa: CASSATGDPIRGYTF
CDR3nt: TGTGCCAGCAGCGCGACAGGGGATCCTATCCGTGGCTACACCTTC

v_gene: TRBV6-5
j_gene: TRBJ2-1
d_gene: TRBD1
abundance: .
CDR3aa: CASSYDREDNEQFF
CDR3nt: TGTGCCAGCAGTTACGACAGGGAAGACAATGAGCAGTTCTTC

v_gene: TRBV27
j_gene: TRBJ2-7
d_gene: .
abundance: .
CDR3aa: CASSPTRRSYEQYF
CDR3nt: TGTGCCAGCAGTCCTACCCGGAGATCCTACGAGCAGTACTTC

v_gene: TRBV27
j_gene: TRBJ2-5
d_gene: .
abundance: .
CDR3aa: CASSTGGPGETQYF
CDR3nt: TGTGCCAGCAGCACCGGGGGGCCTGGGGAGACCCAGTACTTC

v_gene: TRBV27
j_gene: TRBJ2-5
d_gene: TRBD1
abundance: .
CDR3aa: CASGDRGDQETQYF
CDR3nt: TGTGCCAGCGGGGACAGGGGCGACCAAGAGACCCAGTACTTC

v_gene: TRBV6-1
j_gene: TRBJ1-2
d_gene: .
abundance: .
CDR3aa: CASSEGTAIYGYTF
CDR3nt: TGTGCCAGCAGTGAAGGGACAGCGATCTATGGCTACACCTTC

v_gene: TRBV29-1
j_gene: TRBJ2-7
d_gene: .
abundance: .
CDR3aa: CSVDILLDRRGYEQYF
CDR3nt: TGCAGCGTTGATATCCTACTCGACAGGCGAGGATACGAGCAGTACTTC

v_gene: TRBV5-8
j_gene: TRBJ2-7
d_gene: TRBD2
abundance: few
CDR3aa: CASSLGRGGSSYEQYF
CDR3nt: TGTGCCAGCAGCTTGGGCCGCGGGGGAAGCTCCTACGAGCAGTACTTC

v_gene: TRBV7-2
j_gene: TRBJ2-7
d_gene: .
abundance: .
CDR3aa: CASSLDWRRFGEQYF
CDR3nt: TGTGCCAGCAGCTTAGACTGGAGACGGTTTGGGGAGCAGTACTTC

v_gene: TRBV27
j_gene: TRBJ1-5
d_gene: TRBD1
abundance: .
CDR3aa: CASSLDRGLQPQHF
CDR3nt: TGTGCCAGCAGTTTGGACAGGGGGCTTCAGCCCCAGCATTTT

v_gene: TRBV5-1
j_gene: TRBJ2-7
d_gene: .
abundance: few
CDR3aa: CASSSQGLGPPPF
CDR3nt: TGCGCCAGCAGCTCGCAGGGTCTAGGCCCTCCCCCCTTC

v_gene: TRBV7-9
j_gene: TRBJ2-5
d_gene: .
abundance: .
CDR3aa: CASSLARPQETQYF
CDR3nt: TGTGCCAGCAGCTTAGCGCGGCCGCAAGAGACCCAGTACTTC

v_gene: TRBV4-2
j_gene: TRBJ1-5
d_gene: .
abundance: .
CDR3aa: CASSQALREPQHF
CDR3nt: TGTGCCAGCAGCCAAGCCCTGAGGGAGCCCCAGCATTTT

v_gene: TRBV6-1
j_gene: TRBJ2-7
d_gene: .
abundance: .
CDR3aa: CASTRGAPASYEQYF
CDR3nt: TGTGCCAGCACCCGCGGGGCACCGGCATCCTACGAGCAGTACTTC